Following are 17 T cell receptor beta chains from one sample sequenced in a study of shared clonotypes between healthy human individuals. Sequenced by immunoSEQ multiplex PCR; TCRdb stores in-frame clones only, minus some. Among 2 million to 2.5 million clones listed, almost 96% were seen once. Sequencing was done on a sample of naive CD4+ T cells sorted from blood. Subset given: CD45RA+ positively selected. These receptors originate from a man aged 18 to 35 in good health.

The chain has TRBV29-1 and TRBJ2-3; TRBD2 matches at 7 bases. The CDR3 loop spans 13 amino acids. The germline CDR1 and CDR2 sequences are SQVTM and ANQGSEA. V dropped 6 bases and J dropped 6; count of bases not matched to a gene: 9. The CDR3 loop is CSVTRTRGDTQYF. DNA for the CDR3: TGCAGCGTCACCAGGACTAGAGGGGATACGCAGTATTTT.

The chain has TRBV18 and TRBJ1-6, with D hard to call. CDR1 is KGHSH, CDR2 LQKENI, per germline. The CDR3 totals 14 residues. Trimming removed 6 bases at V and 8 bases at J, with 14 bases between. The CDR3 coding sequence is TGTGCCAGCTCTCCCGACGCCGTGGATTCACCCCTCCACTTT. It yields the protein CASSPDAVDSPLHF. The whole variable domain, remainder taken from reference TRBV18 and TRBJ1-6, is NAGVMQNPRHLVRRRGQEARLRCSPMKGHSHVYWYRQLPEEGLKFMVYLQKENIIDESGMPKERFSAEFPKEGPSILRIQQVVRGDSAAYFCASSPDAVDSPLHFGNGTRLTVT.

CDR3 in DNA: TGTGCCAGCAGCGCCGGGACAGGTCCTGGCGAGCAGTACTTC. Protein product: CASSAGTGPGEQYF. The rearrangement uses TRBV9 and TRBJ2-7; 8 bases are a match to TRBD1. CDR3 size: 14 residues. J lost 6 bases, V lost 3 bases, and 8 bases had no gene match. Germline values: CDR1 SGDLS, CDR2 YYNGEE.

A remark on this clone: Its ends do not fully match the called genes, so a read error is possible. The chain joins TRBV7-7 to TRBJ2-1; D is unresolved. Germline lookup yields CDR1 SSHAT and CDR2 FNYEAQ (reference sequence). The CDR3 spans 15 residues. CDR3 residues: CASSSGPFTSNEQFF. The CDR3 DNA is TGTGCTAGCAGCTCGGGCCCTTTTACGAGCAATGAGCAGTTCTTC. The whole variable domain, filled in from reference TRBV7-7 and TRBJ2-1, reads GAGVSQSPRYKVTKRGQDVTLRCDPISSHATLYWYQQALGQGPEFLTYFNYEAQPDKSGLPSDRFSAERPEGSISTLTIQRTEQRDSAMYRCASSSGPFTSNEQFFGPGTRLTVL.

The rearrangement joins TRBV13 to TRBJ1-2, with D maybe TRBD1 (5 bases). Per germline, CDR1 PRHDT and CDR2 FYEKMQ (reference sequence). The CDR3 extends over 17 amino acids. Deletions cut 8 bases from V and 0 bases from J, with 22 bases between. CDR3 region: CASLNRAGGIANYGYTF. The DNA for the CDR3 is TGTGCCAGCCTCAATCGCGCGGGGGGAATCGCTAACTATGGCTACACCTTC.

The gene calls are TRBV27 and TRBJ1-4; perhaps TRBD1 as D (5 bases). V lost 6 bases and J lost 7, with 15 bases in between. Germline CDR1 is MNHEY and CDR2 is SMNVEV (reference sequence). The CDR3 spans 14 residues. DNA of the CDR3: TGTGCCAGCAGCTCCTCGGGGCCCGGTGAAAAACTGTTTTTT. Translated, it gives CASSSSGPGEKLFF.

Comments on this clone: Other DNA sequences in this sample translate to the same CDR3. This chain joins TRBV5-1 and TRBJ2-2; D not certain. The V end lost 2 bases, the J end lost 6 bases, and 5 bases lay between the germline ends. Per germline, CDR1 SGHRS and CDR2 YFSETQ. CDR3 length: 12 residues. In DNA, the CDR3 is TGCGCCAGCAGCTTAGCCCCCGGGGAGCTGTTTTTT. This codes for CASSLAPGELFF. Full variable domain (remainder filled in from reference TRBV5-1 and TRBJ2-2): KAGVTQTPRYLIKTRGQQVTLSCSPISGHRSVSWYQQTPGQGLQFLFEYFSETQRNKGNFPGRFSGRQFSNSRSEMNVSTLELGDSALYLCASSLAPGELFFGEGSRLTVL.

This clone has just a few counts. This chain uses TRBV2 with TRBJ1-2, with a tentative D call TRBD1 (5 bases). V lost 6 bases and J 0 bases, leaving 11 bases between the germline ends. Germline V gives CDR1 SNHLY, CDR2 FYNNEI. The CDR3 runs 14 residues. The CDR3 DNA follows: TGTGCCAGCAGCACAGGCTGGCCTAACTATGGCTACACCTTC. The encoded protein is CASSTGWPNYGYTF.

This sequence joins TRBV5-1 and TRBJ2-7, with a possible D match to TRBD2 (6 bases). The CDR3 has 12 residues. The V end was cut by 5 bases, the J end by 7 bases, with 13 bases between. Germline values: CDR1 SGHRS, CDR2 YFSETQ. CDR3 sequence reads: CASRRDSDEQYF. In nucleotides, the CDR3 is TGCGCCAGCAGAAGGGACTCCGATGAGCAGTACTTC. The full variable domain, its missing parts supplied by reference TRBV5-1 and TRBJ2-7, is KAGVTQTPRYLIKTRGQQVTLSCSPISGHRSVSWYQQTPGQGLQFLFEYFSETQRNKGNFPGRFSGRQFSNSRSEMNVSTLELGDSALYLCASRRDSDEQYFGPGTRLTVT.

This clone was detected once. The chain couples TRBV18 to TRBJ2-5, with D maybe TRBD1 (5 bases). The CDR3 sequence is 16 residues long. V was cut by 2 bases and J by 5 bases, with 18 bases left in between. CDR1 and CDR2 (germline): KGHSH, LQKENI. The CDR3 nucleotides are TGTGCCAGCTCACCAAGGCAGACAGCCGACGGGGAGACCCAGTACTTC. The encoded protein is CASSPRQTADGETQYF.

A single count supports this clone. At one boundary the junction diverges from the germline segment, which might be a read error. The chain uses TRBV7-7 and TRBJ2-1, with 7 bases identical to TRBD2. In germline, CDR1 is SSHAT, CDR2 FNYEAQ (reference sequence). This CDR3 is 14 amino acids long. As DNA, the CDR3 is TGTGCTAGCAAAATGGGGCTAGCGGACAATGAGCAGTTCTTC. This encodes CASKMGLADNEQFF. Based on the CDR3 plus reference TRBV7-7 and TRBJ2-1, the full variable domain is GAGVSQSPRYKVTKRGQDVTLRCDPISSHATLYWYQQALGQGPEFLTYFNYEAQPDKSGLPSDRFSAERPEGSISTLTIQRTEQRDSAMYRCASKMGLADNEQFFGPGTRLTVL.

The chain is built from TRBV7-8 and TRBJ2-7; D remains ambiguous. There are 11 residues in the CDR3. Between the trimmed V and J ends, which lost 2 bases and 6 bases, there was a span of 5 bases. CDR1 is SGHVS and CDR2 is FQNEAQ in the germline V gene. The CDR3 loop reads CASSLNGEQYF. The CDR3 coding sequence is TGTGCCAGCAGCTTAAACGGCGAGCAGTACTTC.

This clone was seen a single time. Other DNA sequences within the sample encode an identical CDR3. The V call is TRBV2, the J call TRBJ2-5; 7 bases align to TRBD1. Germline-derived CDR1 and CDR2 are SNHLY and FYNNEI. This CDR3 spans 13 amino acids. Trimming took 5 bases from V and 1 from J; bases not matched to a gene: 1. As DNA, the CDR3 is TGTGCCAGCAGTCGGGACAGCCAAGAGACCCAGTACTTC. Protein sequence: CASSRDSQETQYF. The full variable domain, in which reference TRBV2 and TRBJ2-5 provide the parts outside the CDR3, is EPEVTQTPSHQVTQMGQEVILRCVPISNHLYFYWYRQILGQKVEFLVSFYNNEISEKSEIFDDQFSVERPDGSNFTLKIRSTKLEDSAMYFCASSRDSQETQYFGPGTRLLVL.

The chain carries TRBV28 and TRBJ2-1, with D possibly TRBD2 on 7 matching bases. Trimming stripped 6 bases from V and 0 bases from J, with 24 bases between. CDR1 is MDHEN and CDR2 is SYDVKM in the germline V gene. The CDR3 length is 19 residues. DNA of the CDR3: TGTGCCAGCAGACCACTGGGGGGGCAGGGCATCTACTCCTACAATGAGCAGTTCTTC. This encodes CASRPLGGQGIYSYNEQFF.

V is TRBV6-6 and J is TRBJ2-7; D gene ambiguous. V was cut by 0 bases and J by 3 bases, with 9 bases left in between. Germline lookup yields CDR1 MNHNY and CDR2 SVGAGI (reference sequence). The CDR3 covers 14 residues. As DNA, the CDR3 is TGTGCCAGCAGTTACTCGCAGGCGTTCTACGAGCAGTACTTC. Residues: CASSYSQAFYEQYF.

This clone was picked up one time. V and J are TRBV10-3 and TRBJ2-1, with a weak D call TRBD2 (5 bases). The V and J ends lost 3 bases and 9 bases respectively, with 12 bases between them. CDR1 and CDR2 (germline): ENHRY, SYGVKD. This CDR3 region has 13 residues. CDR3 sequence: CAISDRAAAEQFF. The CDR3 DNA reads TGTGCCATCAGTGATCGAGCGGCGGCTGAGCAGTTCTTC.

The chain carries TRBV30 and TRBJ2-3; 13 bases match TRBD2. Trimming took 2 bases from V and 5 from J; bases not matched to a gene: 7. The CDR3 loop spans 16 amino acids. Germline V CDR1 and CDR2: GTSNPN, SVGIG (reference sequence). The CDR3 region has the DNA TGTGCCTGGAGTAAGGGACTAGCGGGGCGAGAAGATACGCAGTATTTT. It is translated as CAWSKGLAGREDTQYF.